This TCR beta chain stems from a study of Graves' ophthalmopathy and Graves' hyperthyroidism listed by TCRdb under 2018. About the investigation overall: Peripheral blood was collected before any treatment was given, at the time of initial diagnosis. For training and testing, the roughly 93 patients in the discovery cohort were randomly divided in a 7:3 ratio. Once sampling was done, hyperthyroidism patients were given methimazole at a starting dose of 30 mg daily, while ophthalmopathy patients were given high-dose intravenous methylprednisolone. In total, 135 blood samples were TCR-sequenced: some 43 ophthalmopathy, 80 or so hyperthyroidism and some 17 hyperthyroidism-to-ophthalmopathy patients. An independent validation cohort was composed of 18 hyperthyroidism patients and 15 to 17 patients who later progressed from hyperthyroidism to ophthalmopathy. To explore V-J signatures that distinguish ophthalmopathy from hyperthyroidism, a discovery set of about a hundred patients was enrolled, made up of around 40 with ophthalmopathy and around 60 with stable hyperthyroidism. T-cell repertoires of thyroid tissue and blood were compared in six hyperthyroidism patients. The study used signatures of the TCR beta repertoire to tell Graves' ophthalmopathy apart from Graves' hyperthyroidism and to predict which patients would progress to ophthalmopathy.

Ophthalmopathy patients had moderately to severely active disease, Clinical Activity Score of at least 3, NOSPECS grade of at least 4, and disease duration under 3 months. Patients with other autoimmune diseases, uncontrolled infections, pregnancy or lactation were excluded. Clinical symptoms, serum thyroxine, TRAb, thyroid ultrasound and orbital computed tomography formed the basis of the diagnosis. Using Ficoll-Paque density gradient centrifugation, PBMCs were isolated from 9.5 to 10 ml of fresh peripheral blood. Total RNA was extracted using Trizol reagent, and RNA quality was checked on an Agilent 2100 Bioanalyzer. For repertoire sequencing, TCR beta CDR3 regions were amplified from RNA transcripts. A first-round RT-PCR used HTBI primers with the Qiagen OneStep RT-PCR kit, followed by a second-round multiplex PCR, size selection and purification. The libraries underwent paired-end sequencing with 100 bp reads on an Illumina HiSeq2000. As for the authors' bioinformatics: Reads were processed with SOAPnuke, discarding reads with adapters, uncalled bases, mean Phred below 15, or no exact constant-primer or identifier match. COPE v1.2.5 was used to merge the high-quality paired reads. Clonotypes were defined as unique nucleotide sequences and were aligned to IMGT TRB V, D and J references using MiTCR v1.1. The analysis was limited to V-J combinations with a frequency above 0.0001, which together covered 98% to 99.2% of repertoires. For each V-J combination, a TCR clonal expansion and chaos score was defined as the ratio of F50 clonal expansion to chaos observed in the TCRdist matrix. Welch's t-statistics and random forest were used to reduce the features to 10 to 15 V-J combinations, which were then used as input to a naive Bayes classifier. The similarity between thyroid and blood repertoires was quantified using the Morisita-Horn index. Through fastp at Q25 and MiXCR, TCRdb rebuilt clones from the public reads, retaining in-frame beta chains. When rows share a CDR3 protein, they turn into one entry using the most common DNA and genes. The V and J calls come from TCRdb's annotation, not from the publication. The sample records around 170,000 distinct CDR3 sequences, around two fifths of which are singletons. 5.8% of the sample lies in the top ten.

The research as a whole found: In validation, the model predicted ophthalmopathy progression with 70.59% sensitivity and 72.22% specificity; roughly 12 predicted patients were CT-confirmed with GO in a median of about 6.1 months. Among expanded thyroid clonotypes with frequency above 0.001, most also showed up in blood, which suggests that blood repertoires may reflect the thyroid immune response. Sample size was not statistically predetermined, and group allocation was not concealed from the investigators. In cross-validation, the 13-signature model distinguished ophthalmopathy from stable hyperthyroidism with almost 90% sensitivity and roughly 81% specificity, and in the test set the corresponding values were approximately 80% and 75%.

Deletion took 5 bases off V and 6 bases off J, with a span of 8 bases between the germline ends. The CDR3 sequence holds 11 residues, the cysteine and phenylalanine included. The kept DNA is CDR3 alone, 33 bases in frame from the first base. From the germline V gene, CDR1 is SGHTA and CDR2 is FQGNSA. About this clonotype: Its specific antigen is unknown. There are no base qualities to consult, and no much larger clone falls within one base.

Input material: peripheral blood. The chain joins TRBV7-2 to TRBJ2-7, with no confidently assigned D gene. This TCR derives from a woman aged 40 to 55 with Graves' ophthalmopathy. Donor details come from another sample of the same person, matched by shared clones. The CDR3 reads as follows: CASSQLGEQYF. The DNA sequence is TGTGCCAGCAGCCAATTGGGCGAGCAGTACTTC.